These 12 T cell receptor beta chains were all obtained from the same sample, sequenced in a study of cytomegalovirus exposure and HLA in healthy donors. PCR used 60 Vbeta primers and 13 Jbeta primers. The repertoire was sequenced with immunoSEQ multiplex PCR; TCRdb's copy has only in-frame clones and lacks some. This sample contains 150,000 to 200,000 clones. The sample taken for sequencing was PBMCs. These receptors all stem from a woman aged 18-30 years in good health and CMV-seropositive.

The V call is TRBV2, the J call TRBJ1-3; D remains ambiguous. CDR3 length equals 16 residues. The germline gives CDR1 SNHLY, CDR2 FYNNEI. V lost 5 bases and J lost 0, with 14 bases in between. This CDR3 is CASSKTRVGSGNTIYF. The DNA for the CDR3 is TGTGCCAGCAGTAAAACGAGGGTGGGCTCTGGAAACACCATATATTTT.

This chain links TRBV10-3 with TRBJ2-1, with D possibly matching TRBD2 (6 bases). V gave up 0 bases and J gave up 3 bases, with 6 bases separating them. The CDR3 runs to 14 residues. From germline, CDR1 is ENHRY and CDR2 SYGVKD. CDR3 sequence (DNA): TGTGCCATCAGTGAGTCGACTAGCTACAATGAGCAGTTCTTC. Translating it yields CAISESTSYNEQFF.

In DNA form, the CDR3 reads TGTGCCAGCAGCCAAGATAGTAGCGGGGGTGGAAATACGCAGTATTTT. Translating it yields CASSQDSSGGGNTQYF. V usage is TRBV4-2 and J usage is TRBJ2-3; TRBD2 aligns across 9 bases. V shed 0 bases and J 7 bases; nucleotides not matched to a gene: 8. Germline V gene sequence: CDR1 LGHNA, CDR2 YNFKEQ. CDR3 length: 16 amino acids.

The CDR3 region has the DNA TGTGCCAGCAGCCAAGATATTAATGAGCAGTTCTTC. Its protein product is CASSQDINEQFF. This chain joins TRBV4-2 and TRBJ2-1; D ambiguous. Trimming took 0 bases from V and 7 from J, leaving 4 bases between them. Germline V gene sequence: CDR1 LGHNA, CDR2 YNFKEQ. This CDR3 is 12 amino acids long.

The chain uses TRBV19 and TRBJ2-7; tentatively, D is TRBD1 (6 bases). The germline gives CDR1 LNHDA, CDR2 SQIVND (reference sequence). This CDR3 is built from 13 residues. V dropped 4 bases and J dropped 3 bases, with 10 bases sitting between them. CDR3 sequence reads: CASSRGLSYEQYF. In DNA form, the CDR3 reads TGTGCCAGTAGTAGGGGGCTGAGCTACGAGCAGTACTTC.

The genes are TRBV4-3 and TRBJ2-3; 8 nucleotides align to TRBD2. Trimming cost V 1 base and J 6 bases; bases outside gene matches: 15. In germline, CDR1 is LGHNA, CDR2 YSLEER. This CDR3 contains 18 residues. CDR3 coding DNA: TGCGCCAGCAGCCAAGGGCTTGGGCCGGGGGGGCAAAGTGATACGCAGTATTTT. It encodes CASSQGLGPGGQSDTQYF.

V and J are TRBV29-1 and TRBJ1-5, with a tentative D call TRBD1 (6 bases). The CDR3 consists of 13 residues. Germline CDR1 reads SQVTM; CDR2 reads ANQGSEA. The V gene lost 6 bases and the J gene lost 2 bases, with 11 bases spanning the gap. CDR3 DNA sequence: TGCAGCGTATCCAGGGGCGGCAATCAGCCCCAGCATTTT. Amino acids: CSVSRGGNQPQHF. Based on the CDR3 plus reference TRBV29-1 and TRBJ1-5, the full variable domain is SAVISQKPSRDICQRGTSLTIQCQVDSQVTMMFWYRQQPGQSLTLIATANQGSEATYESGFVIDKFPISRPNLTFSTLTVSNMSPEDSSIYLCSVSRGGNQPQHFGDGTRLSIL.

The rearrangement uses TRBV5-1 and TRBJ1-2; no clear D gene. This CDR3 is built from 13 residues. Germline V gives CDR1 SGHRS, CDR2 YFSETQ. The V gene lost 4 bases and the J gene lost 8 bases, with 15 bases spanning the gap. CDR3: CASSPGIPGGYTF. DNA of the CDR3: TGCGCCAGCAGCCCCGGGATTCCCGGGGGCTACACCTTC. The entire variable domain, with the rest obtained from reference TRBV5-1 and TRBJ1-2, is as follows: KAGVTQTPRYLIKTRGQQVTLSCSPISGHRSVSWYQQTPGQGLQFLFEYFSETQRNKGNFPGRFSGRQFSNSRSEMNVSTLELGDSALYLCASSPGIPGGYTFGSGTRLTVV.

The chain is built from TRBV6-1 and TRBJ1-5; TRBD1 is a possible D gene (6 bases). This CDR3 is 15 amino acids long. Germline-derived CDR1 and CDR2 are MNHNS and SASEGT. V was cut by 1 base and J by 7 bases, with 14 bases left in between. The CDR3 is CASSEVGGAEQPQHF. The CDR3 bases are TGTGCCAGCAGTGAAGTCGGGGGGGCGGAACAGCCCCAGCATTTT.

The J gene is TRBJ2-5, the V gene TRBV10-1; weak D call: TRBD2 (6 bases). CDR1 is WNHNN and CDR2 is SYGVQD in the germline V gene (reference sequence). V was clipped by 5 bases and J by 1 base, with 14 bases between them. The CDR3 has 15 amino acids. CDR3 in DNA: TGCGCCAGCAGTCTTGCGGGGCGGGGCCAAGAGACCCAGTACTTC. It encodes CASSLAGRGQETQYF.

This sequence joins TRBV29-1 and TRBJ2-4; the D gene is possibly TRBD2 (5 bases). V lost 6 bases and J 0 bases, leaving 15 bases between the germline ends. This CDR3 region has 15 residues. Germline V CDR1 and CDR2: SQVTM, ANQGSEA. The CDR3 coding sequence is TGCAGCGTCATCTCGCGGGTTTTAGCCAAAAACATTCAGTACTTC. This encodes CSVISRVLAKNIQYF. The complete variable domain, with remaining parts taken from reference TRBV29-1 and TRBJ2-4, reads SAVISQKPSRDICQRGTSLTIQCQVDSQVTMMFWYRQQPGQSLTLIATANQGSEATYESGFVIDKFPISRPNLTFSTLTVSNMSPEDSSIYLCSVISRVLAKNIQYFGAGTRLSVL.

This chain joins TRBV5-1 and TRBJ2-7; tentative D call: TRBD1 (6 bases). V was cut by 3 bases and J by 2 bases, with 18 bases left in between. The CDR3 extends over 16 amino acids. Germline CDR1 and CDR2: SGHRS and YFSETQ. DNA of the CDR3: TGCGCCAGCAGCTCTGGACAGCACCTACTTACCTACGAGCAGTACTTC. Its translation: CASSSGQHLLTYEQYF.